What follows are 22 T cell receptor beta chains derived from one specimen sequenced in a study of synovial regulatory T cells in juvenile arthritis. Matched peripheral blood accompanied the synovial fluid taken from each patient with active arthritis. Libraries were prepared by immunoSEQ multiplex PCR; TCRdb keeps only in-frame clonotypes and omits some of them. The repertoire table contains under 2,500 clones. The sequencing sample was made of Treg cells from the synovium. Receptors originate from a donor younger than 30 with juvenile idiopathic arthritis.

This clone is labeled medium-sized based on frequency. V usage is TRBV7-2 and J usage is TRBJ2-7; without DNA, the TCRdb call of TRBD2 cannot be checked. CDR1 is SGHTA, CDR2 FQGNSA, per germline. The CDR3 sequence is 16 residues long. A DNA sequence was not provided. CDR3: CASSHGRTSGNYEQYF.

Frequency places this clone as medium-sized. The V gene is TRBV5-4, the J gene TRBJ1-2. The CDR3 is 12 residues long. The entry carries no DNA sequence. CDR1 is SGHNT, CDR2 YYREEE, per germline (reference sequence). The chain's CDR3 is CASTSGRYGYTF.

In terms of frequency, this clone is medium-sized. V usage is TRBV11-2 and J usage is TRBJ2-7; TCRdb selects TRBD2, and the lack of DNA leaves this call unchecked. The V gene's germline CDR1 is SGHAT and CDR2 FQNNGV. The CDR3 spans 15 residues. No DNA is given. CDR3 residues: CASSFLAGVAYEQYF.

This clone is identified as medium-sized from frequency. This chain connects TRBV20-1 to TRBJ2-7; the TCRdb call, TRBD2, lacks DNA for checking. This CDR3 is 10 amino acids long. There is no recorded DNA. Germline V gene data show CDR1 as DFQATT and CDR2 as SNEGSKA (reference sequence). This CDR3 is CSVGGNEQYF.

This clone is identified as medium-sized (0.01 to 0.1%) from frequency. The CDR3 region is CASSLRVGRGINEKLFF. The V and J genes are TRBV5-1 and TRBJ1-4. Germline values: CDR1 SGHRS, CDR2 YFSETQ. The CDR3 extends over 17 amino acids. No DNA appears here.

This clone ranks as medium-sized (0.01 to 0.1%) in terms of frequency. The V and J genes are TRBV19 and TRBJ2-3; no DNA is available, so the TRBD1 call from TCRdb remains unchecked. This CDR3 is 14 amino acids long. DNA for this receptor is not on file. Per the germline V gene, CDR1 is LNHDA and CDR2 is SQIVND (reference sequence). The CDR3 sequence is CASRDRAGTDTQYF.

Judged by frequency, this clone is medium-sized. The chain couples TRBV6-1 to TRBJ1-1; checking the TCRdb D call of TRBD1 is not possible without DNA. Germline V gene sequence: CDR1 MNHNS, CDR2 SASEGT. This CDR3 contains 13 residues. The entry carries no DNA sequence. The CDR3 loop is CASSGRGNTEAFF.

Judged by frequency, this clone is medium-sized. This chain connects TRBV2 to TRBJ1-2. The CDR3 covers 14 residues. Only the protein is on record. Per the germline V gene, CDR1 is SNHLY and CDR2 is FYNNEI. CDR3 region: CASMFGLPNYGYTF.

In terms of frequency, this clone is medium-sized. V gene TRBV28 combines with J gene TRBJ1-5; the D call from TCRdb, TRBD1, cannot be confirmed without DNA. This CDR3 comprises 16 residues. DNA is not recorded here. Germline V gene lookup returns CDR1 MDHEN and CDR2 SYDVKM. CDR3 amino acids: CASSLNRGGGNQPQHF.

By frequency, this clone is medium-sized. This sequence joins TRBV10-3 and TRBJ1-1; TCRdb proposes TRBD1, but this gene call is untestable without DNA. Germline V gene sequence: CDR1 ENHRY, CDR2 SYGVKD. CDR3 length: 14 residues. DNA is not on record. CDR3 in amino acids: CAISEYRGNTEAFF.

Considering frequency, this clone is medium-sized. V usage is TRBV4-1 and J usage is TRBJ2-1. In germline, CDR1 is MGHRA, CDR2 YSYEKL. The CDR3 extends over 14 amino acids. DNA is not recorded here. The CDR3 here is CASSLVDPLYEQFF.

By frequency, this clone is medium-sized. The chain employs TRBV15 and TRBJ2-2; the D call from TCRdb, TRBD2, cannot be confirmed without DNA. The CDR3 extends over 14 amino acids. No DNA sequence was recorded. Per the germline V gene, CDR1 is LNHNV and CDR2 is YYDKDF (reference sequence). The CDR3 sequence: CATSLRSRVGELFF.

This clone shows up as medium-sized (0.01 to 0.1%) by frequency. This chain joins TRBV5-1 and TRBJ2-5. This CDR3 spans 12 amino acids. The DNA is unrecorded. Looked up from germline, CDR1 is SGHRS and CDR2 is YFSETQ. The CDR3 is CASSLVQETQYF.

This clone registers medium-sized by frequency. The chain joins TRBV6-5 to TRBJ1-1. Germline-derived CDR1 and CDR2 are MNHEY and SVGAGI. The CDR3 covers 13 residues. A DNA sequence was not provided. The CDR3 loop reads CASSPDWNTEAFF.

Frequency places this clone as medium-sized. The chain is built from TRBV29-1 and TRBJ1-1; no DNA is available, so the TRBD1 call from TCRdb remains unchecked. The CDR3 spans 11 residues. The entry carries no DNA sequence. CDR1 and CDR2 from the germline V gene are SQVTM and ANQGSEA. The CDR3 loop is CSADRGFEAFF.

In terms of frequency, this clone is medium-sized (0.01 to 0.1%). This chain joins TRBV5-6 and TRBJ1-2. The germline gives CDR1 SGHDT, CDR2 YYEEEE. This CDR3 is built from 13 residues. No DNA is given. The CDR3: CASSSPGLYGYTF.

Considering frequency, this clone is medium-sized. CDR3 residues: CASSPEWALQVRNEQFF. The V gene is TRBV5-4, the J gene TRBJ2-1; the D call of TRBD1 rests on TCRdb alone, since no DNA is present to check it. The CDR3 has 17 residues. No DNA is recorded. Germline V gene lookup returns CDR1 SGHNT and CDR2 YYREEE (reference sequence).

This clone counts as medium-sized by frequency. V gene TRBV6-6 combines with J gene TRBJ1-2. This CDR3 has 15 residues. The DNA is unrecorded. Germline V gives CDR1 MNHNY, CDR2 SVGAGI (reference sequence). Here the CDR3 reads CASSPTPSRSYGYTF.

This clone is medium-sized by frequency. This chain joins TRBV5-4 and TRBJ2-7; TCRdb's D call of TRBD2 is untestable without DNA. Germline V lookup: CDR1 SGHNT, CDR2 YYREEE (reference sequence). This CDR3 spans 17 amino acids. The DNA is not on file. The CDR3: CASSLGLAGGSSYEQYF.

This clone is labeled medium-sized based on frequency. The gene calls are TRBV2 and TRBJ2-7; TCRdb indicates TRBD2, and absent DNA this call remains unverified. The CDR3 length is 15 residues. No DNA sequence was recorded. Per the germline V gene, CDR1 is SNHLY and CDR2 is FYNNEI. The CDR3 sequence: CASRELAGGPGEQYF.

Considering frequency, this clone is medium-sized. The gene calls are TRBV19 and TRBJ1-1. The CDR3 runs 15 residues. No DNA sequence is on record. Looked up from germline, CDR1 is LNHDA and CDR2 is SQIVND (reference sequence). The CDR3 spells CASSQMGGLRTEAFF.

This clone is identified as medium-sized from frequency. This sequence joins TRBV7-2 and TRBJ2-5. This CDR3 region has 13 residues. The entry carries no DNA sequence. CDR1 and CDR2 (germline): SGHTA, FQGNSA. The CDR3 region is CASSLVFGETQYF.